Following are 13 T cell receptor beta chains from one sample sequenced in a study of CXCR3-negative and CXCR3-positive naive CD8 T cells. The method, 5' RACE with UMI labels, was used to prepare the TRB cDNA libraries. One entry per CDR3 protein, without DNA, is what TCRdb gives after re-calling the 5' RACE reads. This table lists 35,000 to 50,000 distinct CDR3 sequences. The specimen was memory CD8+ T cells from blood. These receptors were taken from a human donor in good health. Some clones in this sample may be carry-over from other donors' samples.

V is TRBV30 and J is TRBJ2-7; TCRdb's assignment of TRBD1 cannot be checked, as there is no DNA. CDR3 length: 15 residues. Germline V gene sequence: CDR1 GTSNPN, CDR2 SVGIG (reference sequence). CDR3 loop: CAWSPQGASVGEQYF.

V gene TRBV6-1 combines with J gene TRBJ2-1; there is no DNA to check the TCRdb D call of TRBD2. CDR1 MNHNS and CDR2 SASEGT come from the germline V gene. The CDR3 spans 15 residues. The CDR3 protein is CASSGRDSNYNEQFF.

CDR3 loop: CASSLGRSTDNNEQFF. This chain joins TRBV7-3 and TRBJ2-1; TCRdb designates TRBD1, a call that cannot be tested without DNA. Germline values: CDR1 SGHTA, CDR2 FQGTGA. The CDR3 contains 16 residues.

V and J are TRBV3-1 and TRBJ2-2; lacking DNA, the TRBD1 call made by TCRdb goes unchecked. Germline V gene data show CDR1 as LGHDT and CDR2 as YNNKEL (reference sequence). This CDR3 has 13 amino acids. The CDR3 sequence is CAVNRGRTGELFF.

The V and J genes are TRBV7-9 and TRBJ2-7; TCRdb's assignment of TRBD1 cannot be checked, as there is no DNA. The CDR3 spans 15 residues. Germline V lookup: CDR1 SEHNR, CDR2 FQNEAQ (reference sequence). The CDR3 sequence is CASNDQVGNSYEQYF.

The V and J genes are TRBV4-2 and TRBJ2-3; TCRdb lists TRBD1, though no DNA is available to test this call. Germline V lookup: CDR1 LGHNA, CDR2 YNFKEQ. The CDR3 runs to 15 residues. The chain's CDR3 is CASSQGDGSTDTQYF.

The V call is TRBV29-1, the J call TRBJ1-1. The CDR3 spans 13 residues. CDR1 and CDR2 from the germline V gene are SQVTM and ANQGSEA. The CDR3 loop reads CSVDEGMNTEAFF.

The chain couples TRBV20-1 to TRBJ2-7; the TCRdb D gene call, TRBD2, has no DNA to confirm it. CDR1 and CDR2 from the germline V gene are DFQATT and SNEGSKA (reference sequence). The CDR3 is 17 amino acids. The CDR3 sequence: CSARAPGLGGTGYEQYF.

This CDR3 is CASSKNRRYVVSSYGYTF. The V call is TRBV28, the J call TRBJ1-2. This CDR3 has 18 amino acids. Per germline, CDR1 MDHEN and CDR2 SYDVKM.

V and J are TRBV7-9 and TRBJ2-2; TCRdb returns TRBD2, unconfirmable since there is no DNA. The CDR3 runs to 15 residues. Germline loops: CDR1 SEHNR, CDR2 FQNEAQ (reference sequence). The CDR3 loop reads CASSLSGPNTGELFF.

This sequence joins TRBV5-6 and TRBJ1-2; TCRdb returns TRBD1, unconfirmable since there is no DNA. The CDR3 has 15 residues. Germline V lookup: CDR1 SGHDT, CDR2 YYEEEE. The CDR3 loop reads CASSPTAGQHYGYTF.

The genes are TRBV11-1 and TRBJ2-2; TCRdb calls TRBD2, which cannot be checked without DNA. This CDR3 is 14 amino acids long. Germline CDR1 is SGHAT and CDR2 is FQDESV (reference sequence). CDR3 in amino acids: CASSQRGATGELFF.

V gene TRBV12-3 or TRBV12-4 combines with J gene TRBJ2-1; the TRBD2 assignment by TCRdb is unverifiable without DNA. The CDR3 runs to 15 residues. The CDR3 region is CASSLEGIDYNEQFF.